This entry concerns a single TCR beta chain. V lost 5 bases and J lost 7, with 11 bases in between. The CDR3 is 12 residues long. Germline V gene sequence: CDR1 MGHDK, CDR2 SYGVNS. The sample originates from a study of blood T cell repertoires in COVID-19. Repertoires were generated with immunoSEQ multiplex PCR, while TCRdb's copy carries only in-frame clones and drops some. The repertoire holds about 170,000 clones, with approximately 87% as singletons. The chain is built from TRBV25-1 and TRBJ1-2; no definite D call. This TCR came from a woman aged 60-75 years with COVID-19, enrolled during active disease. The sequenced sample consisted of peripheral blood. The CDR3 coding sequence is TGTGCCAGCAGTCGCATGGACTTTGGCTACACCTTC. Its protein product is CASSRMDFGYTF.